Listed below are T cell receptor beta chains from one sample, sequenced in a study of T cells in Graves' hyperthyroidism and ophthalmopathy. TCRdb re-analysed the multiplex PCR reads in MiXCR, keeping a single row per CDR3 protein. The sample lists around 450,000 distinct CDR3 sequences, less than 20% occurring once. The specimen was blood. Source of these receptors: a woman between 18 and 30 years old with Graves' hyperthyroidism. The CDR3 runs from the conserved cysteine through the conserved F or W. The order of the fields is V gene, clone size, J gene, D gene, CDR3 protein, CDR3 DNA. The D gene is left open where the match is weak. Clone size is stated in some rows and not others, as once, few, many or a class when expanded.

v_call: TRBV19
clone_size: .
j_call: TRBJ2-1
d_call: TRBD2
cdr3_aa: CASKRSGSGPYNEQFF
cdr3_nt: TGTGCCAGTAAGAGGAGCGGGAGTGGCCCCTACAATGAGCAGTTCTTC

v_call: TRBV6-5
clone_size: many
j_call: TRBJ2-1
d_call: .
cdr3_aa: CASSYWGGITNEQFF
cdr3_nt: TGTGCCAGCAGTTACTGGGGCGGGATAACGAATGAGCAGTTCTTC

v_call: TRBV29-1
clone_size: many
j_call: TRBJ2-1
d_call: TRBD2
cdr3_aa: CSVRGTYNEQFF
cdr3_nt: TGCAGCGTGCGGGGGACCTACAATGAGCAGTTCTTC

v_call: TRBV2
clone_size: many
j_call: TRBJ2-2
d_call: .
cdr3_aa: CAVGLDSNTGELFF
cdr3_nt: TGTGCCGTTGGTCTCGACAGTAACACCGGGGAGCTGTTTTTT

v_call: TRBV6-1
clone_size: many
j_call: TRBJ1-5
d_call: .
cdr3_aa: CASSFRQGEDQPQHF
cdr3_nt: TGTGCCAGCAGTTTCCGGCAGGGAGAAGATCAGCCCCAGCATTTT

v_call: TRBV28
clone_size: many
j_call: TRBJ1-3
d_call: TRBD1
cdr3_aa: CASLGQGAGNTIYF
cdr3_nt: TGTGCCAGTCTGGGACAGGGGGCTGGAAACACCATATATTTT

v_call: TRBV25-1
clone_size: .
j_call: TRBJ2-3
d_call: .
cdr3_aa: CASSEFLADTQYF
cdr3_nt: TGTGCCAGCAGTGAATTTTTGGCAGATACGCAGTATTTT

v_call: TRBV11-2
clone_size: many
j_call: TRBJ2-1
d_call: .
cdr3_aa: CASSPYAAYNEQFF
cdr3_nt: TGTGCCAGCAGCCCCTACGCGGCCTACAATGAGCAGTTCTTC

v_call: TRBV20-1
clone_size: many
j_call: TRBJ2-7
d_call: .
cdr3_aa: CSASQGYEQYF
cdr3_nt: TGCAGTGCTAGTCAAGGCTACGAGCAGTACTTC

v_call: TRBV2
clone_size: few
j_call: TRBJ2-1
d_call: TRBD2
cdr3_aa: CASQKTSGRVEQFF
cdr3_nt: TGTGCCAGCCAAAAAACTAGCGGGAGGGTGGAGCAGTTCTTC

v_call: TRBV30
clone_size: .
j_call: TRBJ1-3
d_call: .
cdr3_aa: CAGTLSGNTIYF
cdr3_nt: TGTGCCGGGACGCTCTCGGGAAACACCATATATTTT

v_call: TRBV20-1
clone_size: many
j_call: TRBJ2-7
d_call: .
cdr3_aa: CSASAREASDYEQYF
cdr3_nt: TGCAGTGCTAGCGCCAGGGAGGCCTCGGACTACGAGCAGTACTTC

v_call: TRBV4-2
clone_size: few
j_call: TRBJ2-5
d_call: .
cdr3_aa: CASSLPYGGLYF
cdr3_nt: TGTGCCAGCAGCCTCCCTTACGGGGGACTTTACTTC

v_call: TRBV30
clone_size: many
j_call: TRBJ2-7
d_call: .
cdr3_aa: CAWSGSYEQYF
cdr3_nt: TGTGCCTGGAGTGGTAGCTACGAGCAGTACTTC

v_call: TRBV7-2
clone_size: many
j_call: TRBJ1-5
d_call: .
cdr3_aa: CASRGSGKGQPQHF
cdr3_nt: TGTGCCAGCAGGGGATCAGGGAAAGGGCAGCCCCAGCATTTT

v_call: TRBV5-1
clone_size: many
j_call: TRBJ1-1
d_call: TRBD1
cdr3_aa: CASSSYGQARGTEAFF
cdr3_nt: TGCGCCAGCAGCTCCTACGGACAGGCTCGGGGCACTGAAGCTTTCTTT

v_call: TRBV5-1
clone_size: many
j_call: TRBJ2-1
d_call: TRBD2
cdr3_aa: CASSFLAGAYNEQFF
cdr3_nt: TGCGCCAGCAGCTTCCTAGCGGGAGCCTACAATGAGCAGTTCTTC